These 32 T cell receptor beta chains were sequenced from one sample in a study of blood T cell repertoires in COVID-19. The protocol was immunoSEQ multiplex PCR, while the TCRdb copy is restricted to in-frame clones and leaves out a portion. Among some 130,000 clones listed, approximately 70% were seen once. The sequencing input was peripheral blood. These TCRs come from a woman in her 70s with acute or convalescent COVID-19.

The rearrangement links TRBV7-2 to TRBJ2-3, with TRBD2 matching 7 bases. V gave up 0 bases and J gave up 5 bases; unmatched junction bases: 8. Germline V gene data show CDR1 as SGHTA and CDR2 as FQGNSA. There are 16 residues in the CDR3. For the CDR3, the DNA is TGTGCCAGCAGCTTAGCAGCCGGGCGGGGGAAAGATACGCAGTATTTT. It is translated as CASSLAAGRGKDTQYF.

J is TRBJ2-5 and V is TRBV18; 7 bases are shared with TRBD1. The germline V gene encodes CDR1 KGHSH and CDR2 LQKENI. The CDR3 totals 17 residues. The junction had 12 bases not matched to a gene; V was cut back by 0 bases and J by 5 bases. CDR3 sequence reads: CASSPPTGLSSGETQYF. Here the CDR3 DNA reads TGTGCCAGCTCACCACCGACAGGGCTGAGTTCGGGGGAGACCCAGTACTTC.

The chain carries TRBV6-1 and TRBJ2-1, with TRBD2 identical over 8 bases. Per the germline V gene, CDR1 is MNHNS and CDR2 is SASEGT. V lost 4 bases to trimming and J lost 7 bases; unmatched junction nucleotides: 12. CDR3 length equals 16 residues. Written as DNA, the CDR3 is TGTGCCAGCAGTGGAGCATCCAGCGGGAGTCGGAATGAGCAGTTCTTC. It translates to CASSGASSGSRNEQFF.

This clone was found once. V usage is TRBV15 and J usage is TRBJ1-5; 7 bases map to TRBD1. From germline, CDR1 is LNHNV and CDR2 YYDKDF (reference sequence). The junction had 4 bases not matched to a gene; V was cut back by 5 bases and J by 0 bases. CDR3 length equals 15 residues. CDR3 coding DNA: TGTGCCACCAGCTCCGGGACAGCTAGCAATCAGCCCCAGCATTTT. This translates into CATSSGTASNQPQHF.

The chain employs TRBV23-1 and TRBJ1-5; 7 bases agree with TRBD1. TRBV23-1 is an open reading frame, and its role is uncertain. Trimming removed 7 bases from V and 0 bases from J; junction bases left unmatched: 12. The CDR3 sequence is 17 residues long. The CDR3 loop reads CASTQLAGGYSNQPQHF. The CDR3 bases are TGCGCCAGCACTCAGCTGGCAGGGGGGTATAGCAATCAGCCCCAGCATTTT.

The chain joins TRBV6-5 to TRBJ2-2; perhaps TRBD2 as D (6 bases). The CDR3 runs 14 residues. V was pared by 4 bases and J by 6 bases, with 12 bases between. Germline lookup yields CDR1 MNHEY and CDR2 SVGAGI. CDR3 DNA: TGTGCCAGCAGTTCCCGGACTAAAGCCGGGGAGCTGTTTTTT. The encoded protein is CASSSRTKAGELFF.

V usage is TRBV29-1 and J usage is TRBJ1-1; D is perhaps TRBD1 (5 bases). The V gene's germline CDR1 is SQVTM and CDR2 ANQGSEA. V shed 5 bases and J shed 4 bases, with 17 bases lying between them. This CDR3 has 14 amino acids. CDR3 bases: TGCAGCGTTACTGGGCAGGGTTTGGGCACTGAAGCTTTCTTT. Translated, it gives CSVTGQGLGTEAFF.

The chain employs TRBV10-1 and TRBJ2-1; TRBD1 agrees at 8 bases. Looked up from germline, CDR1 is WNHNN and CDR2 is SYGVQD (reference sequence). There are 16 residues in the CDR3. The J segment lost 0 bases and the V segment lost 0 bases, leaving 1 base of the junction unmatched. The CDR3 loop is CASSESGTGSYNEQFF. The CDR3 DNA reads TGCGCCAGCAGTGAGTCCGGGACAGGCTCCTACAATGAGCAGTTCTTC.

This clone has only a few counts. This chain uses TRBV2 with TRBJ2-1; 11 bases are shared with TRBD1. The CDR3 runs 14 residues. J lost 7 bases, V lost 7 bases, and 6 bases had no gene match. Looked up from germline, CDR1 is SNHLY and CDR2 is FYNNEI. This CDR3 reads CASNGQGARNEQFF. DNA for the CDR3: TGTGCCAGCAATGGACAGGGGGCGAGGAATGAGCAGTTCTTC.

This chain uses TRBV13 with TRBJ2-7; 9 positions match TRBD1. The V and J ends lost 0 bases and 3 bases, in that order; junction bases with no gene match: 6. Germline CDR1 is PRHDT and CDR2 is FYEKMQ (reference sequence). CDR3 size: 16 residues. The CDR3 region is CASSLGLGTGSYEQYF. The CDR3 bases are TGTGCCAGCAGCTTAGGTCTGGGGACAGGGAGCTACGAGCAGTACTTC.

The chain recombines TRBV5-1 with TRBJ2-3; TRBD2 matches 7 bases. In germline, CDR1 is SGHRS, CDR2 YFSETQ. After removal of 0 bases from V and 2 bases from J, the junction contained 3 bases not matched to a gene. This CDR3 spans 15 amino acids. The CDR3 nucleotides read TGCGCCAGCAGCTTGGCCCTAGCGGCCACAGATACGCAGTATTTT. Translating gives CASSLALAATDTQYF.

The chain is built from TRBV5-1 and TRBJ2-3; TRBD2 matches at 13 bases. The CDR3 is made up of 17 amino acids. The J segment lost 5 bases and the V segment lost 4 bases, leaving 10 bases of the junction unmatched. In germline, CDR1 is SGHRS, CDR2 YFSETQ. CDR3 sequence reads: CASSPLAGGPQLDTQYF. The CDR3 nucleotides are TGCGCCAGCAGCCCACTAGCGGGAGGGCCCCAATTAGATACGCAGTATTTT.

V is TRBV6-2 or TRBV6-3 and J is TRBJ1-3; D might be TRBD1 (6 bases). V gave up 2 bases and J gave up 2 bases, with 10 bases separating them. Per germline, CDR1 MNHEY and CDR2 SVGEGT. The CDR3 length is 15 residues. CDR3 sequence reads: CASSYLRGAGNTIYF. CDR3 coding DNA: TGTGCCAGCAGTTACCTCAGGGGTGCTGGAAACACCATATATTTT.

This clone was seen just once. In DNA form, the CDR3 reads TGTGCCAGCAGCACAGGGACTACTGAGACCCAGTACTTC. Translating gives CASSTGTTETQYF. The genes are TRBV5-4 and TRBJ2-5; D is possibly TRBD2 (7 bases). This CDR3 is built from 13 residues. Trimming cost V 4 bases and J 5 bases, with 12 bases left between them. Looked up from germline, CDR1 is SGHNT and CDR2 is YYREEE (reference sequence).

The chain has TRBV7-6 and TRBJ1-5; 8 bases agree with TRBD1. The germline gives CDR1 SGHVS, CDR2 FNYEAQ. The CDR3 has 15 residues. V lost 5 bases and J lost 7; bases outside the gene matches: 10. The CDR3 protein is CASSPRTGSEQPQHF. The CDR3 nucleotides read TGTGCCAGCAGCCCCAGGACAGGGTCGGAGCAGCCCCAGCATTTT.

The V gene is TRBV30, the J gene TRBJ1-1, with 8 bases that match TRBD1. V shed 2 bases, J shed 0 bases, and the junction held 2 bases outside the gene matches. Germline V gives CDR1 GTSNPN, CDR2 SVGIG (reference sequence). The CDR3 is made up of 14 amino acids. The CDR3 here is CAWSWTGMNTEAFF. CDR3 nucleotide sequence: TGTGCCTGGAGTTGGACAGGGATGAACACTGAAGCTTTCTTT.

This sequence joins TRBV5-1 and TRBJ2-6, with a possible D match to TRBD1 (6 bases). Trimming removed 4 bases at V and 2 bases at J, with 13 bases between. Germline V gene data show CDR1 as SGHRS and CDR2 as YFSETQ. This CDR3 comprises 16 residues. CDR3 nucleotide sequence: TGCGCCAGCAGCATTCCTCGACAGGCTGGGGCCAACGTCCTGACTTTC. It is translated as CASSIPRQAGANVLTF.

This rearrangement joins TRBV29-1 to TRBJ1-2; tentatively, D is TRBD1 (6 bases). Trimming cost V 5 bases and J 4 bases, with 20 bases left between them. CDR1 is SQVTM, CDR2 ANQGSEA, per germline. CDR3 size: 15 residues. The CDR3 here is CSVWDTPRDLYGYTF. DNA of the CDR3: TGCAGCGTTTGGGACACCCCCAGGGACCTCTATGGCTACACCTTC.

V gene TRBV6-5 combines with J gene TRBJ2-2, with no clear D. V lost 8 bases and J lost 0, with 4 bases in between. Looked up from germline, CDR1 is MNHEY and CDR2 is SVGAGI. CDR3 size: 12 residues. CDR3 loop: CASCTNTGELFF. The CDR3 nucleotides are TGTGCCAGCTGTACGAACACCGGGGAGCTGTTTTTT.

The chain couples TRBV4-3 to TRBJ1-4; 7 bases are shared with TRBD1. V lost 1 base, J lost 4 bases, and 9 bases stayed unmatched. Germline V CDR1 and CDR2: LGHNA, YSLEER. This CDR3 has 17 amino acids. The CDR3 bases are TGCGCCAGCAGCCAAGGTGGGGCGGGACAGTATAATGAAAAACTGTTTTTT. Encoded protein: CASSQGGAGQYNEKLFF.

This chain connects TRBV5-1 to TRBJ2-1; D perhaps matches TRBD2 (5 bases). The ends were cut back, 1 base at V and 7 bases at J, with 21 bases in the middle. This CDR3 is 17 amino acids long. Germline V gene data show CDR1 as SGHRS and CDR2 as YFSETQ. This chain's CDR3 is CASSLSSGLWGENEQFF. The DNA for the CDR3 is TGCGCCAGCAGCTTGAGTTCTGGGCTATGGGGAGAGAATGAGCAGTTCTTC. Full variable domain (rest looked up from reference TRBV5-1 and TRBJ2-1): KAGVTQTPRYLIKTRGQQVTLSCSPISGHRSVSWYQQTPGQGLQFLFEYFSETQRNKGNFPGRFSGRQFSNSRSEMNVSTLELGDSALYLCASSLSSGLWGENEQFFGPGTRLTVL.

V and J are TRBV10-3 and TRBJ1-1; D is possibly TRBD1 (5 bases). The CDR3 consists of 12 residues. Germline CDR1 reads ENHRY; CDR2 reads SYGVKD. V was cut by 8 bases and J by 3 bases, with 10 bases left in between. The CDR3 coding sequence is TGTGCCATCTTGGGGGAGGACACTGAAGCTTTCTTT. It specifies CAILGEDTEAFF.

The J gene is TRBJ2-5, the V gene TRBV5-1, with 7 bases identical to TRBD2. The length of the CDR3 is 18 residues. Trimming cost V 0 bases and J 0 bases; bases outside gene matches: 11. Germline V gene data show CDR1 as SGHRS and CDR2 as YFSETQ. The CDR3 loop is CASSLAKASGGYQETQYF. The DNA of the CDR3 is TGCGCCAGCAGCTTGGCCAAGGCTAGCGGTGGGTACCAAGAGACCCAGTACTTC.

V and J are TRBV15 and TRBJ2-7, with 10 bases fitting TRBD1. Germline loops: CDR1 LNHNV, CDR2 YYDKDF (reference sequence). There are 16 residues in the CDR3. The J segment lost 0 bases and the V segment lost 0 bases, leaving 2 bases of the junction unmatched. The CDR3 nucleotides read TGTGCCACCAGCAGAGAAAGGACAGGGGGCTCCTACGAGCAGTACTTC. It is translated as CATSRERTGGSYEQYF.

The CDR3 sequence: CASSSVQGAGTEAFF. The DNA for the CDR3 is TGTGCCAGCAGCTCGGTACAGGGGGCAGGGACTGAAGCTTTCTTT. J is TRBJ1-1 and V is TRBV5-4; 9 bases align to TRBD1. Germline values: CDR1 SGHNT, CDR2 YYREEE (reference sequence). V shed 3 bases and J 5 bases; nucleotides not matched to a gene: 8. The CDR3 is made up of 15 amino acids.

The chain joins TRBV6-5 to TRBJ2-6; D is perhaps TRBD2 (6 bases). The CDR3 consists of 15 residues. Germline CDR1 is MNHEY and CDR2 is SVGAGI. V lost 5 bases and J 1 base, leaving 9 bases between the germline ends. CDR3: CASSPEGSGANVLTF. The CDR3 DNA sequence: TGTGCCAGCAGTCCGGAGGGTTCTGGGGCCAACGTCCTGACTTTC.

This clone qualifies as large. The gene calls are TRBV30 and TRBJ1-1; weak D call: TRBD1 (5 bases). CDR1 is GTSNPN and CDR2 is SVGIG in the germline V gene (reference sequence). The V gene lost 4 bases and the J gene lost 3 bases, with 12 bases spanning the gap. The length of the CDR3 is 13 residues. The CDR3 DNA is TGTGCCTGGACCACAGGACACTACACTGAAGCTTTCTTT. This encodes CAWTTGHYTEAFF.

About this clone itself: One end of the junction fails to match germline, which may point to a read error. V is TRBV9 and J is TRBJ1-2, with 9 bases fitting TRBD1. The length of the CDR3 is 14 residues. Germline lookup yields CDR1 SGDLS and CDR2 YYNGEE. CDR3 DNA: TGTGTCAGCAGCCCCGGGACAGGGCCTTATGGCTACACCTTC. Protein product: CVSSPGTGPYGYTF.

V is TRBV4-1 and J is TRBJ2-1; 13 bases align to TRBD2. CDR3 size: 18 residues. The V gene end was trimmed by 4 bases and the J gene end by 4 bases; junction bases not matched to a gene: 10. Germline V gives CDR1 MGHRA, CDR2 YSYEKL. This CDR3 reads CASSPTSGGAGVYNEQFF. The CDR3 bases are TGCGCCAGCAGCCCAACTAGCGGGGGGGCCGGCGTTTACAATGAGCAGTTCTTC.

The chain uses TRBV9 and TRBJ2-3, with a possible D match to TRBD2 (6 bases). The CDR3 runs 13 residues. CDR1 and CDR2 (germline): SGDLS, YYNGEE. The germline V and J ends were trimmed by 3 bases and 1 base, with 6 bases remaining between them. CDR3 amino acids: CASSASGTDTQYF. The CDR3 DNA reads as TGTGCCAGCAGCGCTAGCGGCACAGATACGCAGTATTTT.

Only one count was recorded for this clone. Here the CDR3 reads CASSIPGQGRYEQYF. DNA of the CDR3: TGTGCCAGTAGTATACCCGGGCAAGGGAGGTACGAGCAGTACTTC. V usage is TRBV19 and J usage is TRBJ2-7, with a possible D match to TRBD2 (6 bases). The CDR3 is 15 residues long. The V gene lost 2 bases and the J gene lost 4 bases, with 15 bases spanning the gap. Germline V gives CDR1 LNHDA, CDR2 SQIVND (reference sequence).

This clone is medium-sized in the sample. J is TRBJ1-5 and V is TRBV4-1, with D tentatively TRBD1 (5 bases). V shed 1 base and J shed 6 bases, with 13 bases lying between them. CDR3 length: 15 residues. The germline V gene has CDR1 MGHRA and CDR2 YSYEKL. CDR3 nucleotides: TGCGCCAGCAGCCAAGGAAGCGGGGCCACTCAGCCCCAGCATTTT. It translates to CASSQGSGATQPQHF.